Here is one T cell receptor (beta chain) with its context. These data belong to a study of blood T cell repertoires in COVID-19. Study summary: The analysed material was cDNA or gDNA that came from T cells, B-cell-depleted T cells, or PBMCs.

Trimming left V 3 bases short and J 4 bases short, with 13 bases between. Germline V gene sequence: CDR1 SGHRS, CDR2 YFSETQ. The CDR3 spans 15 residues. Per the authors' pipeline: The assay estimated nucleated cells by amplifying reference gene primers. TCRdb's table, derived via immunoSEQ multiplex PCR, lists solely in-frame clones and lacks some. V and J calls and clone size are given by that table; D and trimming were obtained from the DNA. The data hold around 56,000 clones, with around 87% observed a single time. The chain combines TRBV5-1 with TRBJ2-2; D is uncertain. The origin of this receptor is a man in his sixties with active or convalescent COVID-19. The sequencing sample was made of peripheral blood. CDR3: CASSYVQTATGELFF. The DNA of the CDR3 is TGCGCCAGCAGCTACGTACAGACGGCCACCGGGGAGCTGTTTTTT.